The 32 T cell receptor beta chains below come from one sample, sequenced in a study of shared clonotypes between healthy human individuals. The table came from immunoSEQ multiplex PCR; TCRdb's copy has only in-frame clones and leaves some out. The table lists hundreds of thousands of clones, less than 85% of them singletons, with roughly 1.7% in the top ten. Sequenced input: memory CD4+ T cells sorted from blood. The subset: CD45RA-negative fraction. The receptors derive from a woman aged 30 to 39 in good health.

The rearrangement links TRBV2 to TRBJ1-6; weak D call: TRBD1 (5 bases). Trimming took off 0 bases at V and 7 bases at J, with 16 bases between the two ends. The V gene's germline CDR1 is SNHLY and CDR2 FYNNEI. The CDR3 sequence is 17 residues long. The chain's CDR3 is CASSEALQWGRNSPLHF. DNA of the CDR3: TGTGCCAGCAGTGAAGCGCTTCAATGGGGGAGGAATTCACCCCTCCACTTT.

The chain recombines TRBV6-1 with TRBJ1-4; D gene uncertain. Looked up from germline, CDR1 is MNHNS and CDR2 is SASEGT. The CDR3 spans 14 residues. The ends were cut back, 7 bases at V and 0 bases at J, with 9 bases in the middle. CDR3 loop: CASITGATNEKLFF. CDR3 nucleotides: TGTGCCAGCATTACCGGGGCAACTAATGAAAAACTGTTTTTT.

The CDR3 loop reads CASSLGTVIYEQYF. The CDR3 nucleotides read TGTGCCAGCAGCTTAGGGACAGTTATCTACGAGCAGTACTTC. The V and J genes are TRBV7-8 and TRBJ2-7; possibly TRBD1 for D (6 bases). Trimming removed 1 base from V and 3 bases from J, with 10 bases in between. This CDR3 has 14 amino acids. CDR1 is SGHVS, CDR2 FQNEAQ, per germline.

V is TRBV27 and J is TRBJ2-7; D might be TRBD1 (6 bases). CDR1 is MNHEY, CDR2 SMNVEV, per germline (reference sequence). V gave up 10 bases and J gave up 4 bases, with 23 bases separating them. The CDR3 consists of 15 residues. The CDR3 sequence: CATAIRSEGTYEQYF. The CDR3 DNA reads as TGTGCCACCGCGATTCGTAGCGAAGGGACATACGAGCAGTACTTC.

This chain links TRBV28 with TRBJ1-2, with D hard to call. The germline CDR1 and CDR2 sequences are MDHEN and SYDVKM. The CDR3 length is 14 residues. V was cut by 5 bases and J by 2 bases, with 12 bases left in between. The CDR3 DNA is TGTGCCAGCAGTAGTGTTACCCCGAACTATGGCTACACCTTC. Translating it yields CASSSVTPNYGYTF.

This clone was found once. The rearrangement joins TRBV5-1 to TRBJ2-3, with 9 nucleotides matching TRBD1. Per the germline V gene, CDR1 is SGHRS and CDR2 is YFSETQ. Trimming cost V 3 bases and J 4 bases; bases outside gene matches: 3. CDR3 size: 14 residues. The CDR3 here is CASSSTGGPDTQYF. The CDR3 DNA is TGCGCCAGCAGCTCGACAGGGGGACCAGATACGCAGTATTTT.

The chain employs TRBV4-2 and TRBJ1-4; D gene ambiguous. The germline V gene encodes CDR1 LGHNA and CDR2 YNFKEQ. V was cut by 1 base and J by 7 bases, with 13 bases left in between. The CDR3 sequence is 15 residues long. CDR3 region: CASSQALGGGEKLFF. The CDR3 region has the DNA TGTGCCAGCAGCCAAGCCTTGGGAGGAGGTGAAAAACTGTTTTTT.

This clone was recorded only once. This chain joins TRBV2 and TRBJ2-3; TRBD2 aligns across 11 bases. The CDR3 loop spans 18 amino acids. Germline V lookup: CDR1 SNHLY, CDR2 FYNNEI. The ends lost 6 bases at V and 1 base at J; junction bases unmatched: 12. CDR3 DNA sequence: TGTGCCAGCAGACCTACTAGCGGGAGCAAGGGCGGCACAGATACGCAGTATTTT. Encoded protein: CASRPTSGSKGGTDTQYF.

The chain couples TRBV28 to TRBJ2-3, with 11 bases lining up with TRBD2. V was pared by 6 bases and J by 6 bases, with 14 bases of the junction left unmatched. The CDR3 is 17 residues long. Germline CDR1 reads MDHEN; CDR2 reads SYDVKM. In DNA form, the CDR3 reads TGTGCCAGCAGAATTACCTTAGCGGGAGGGCCACGGGATACGCAGTATTTT. This encodes CASRITLAGGPRDTQYF. The variable domain in full, with the rest retrieved from reference TRBV28 and TRBJ2-3, is DVKVTQSSRYLVKRTGEKVFLECVQDMDHENMFWYRQDPGLGLRLIYFSYDVKMKEKGDIPEGYSVSREKKERFSLILESASTNQTSMYLCASRITLAGGPRDTQYFGPGTRLTVL.

Turning to this clone: Different DNA sequences within this sample yield the same CDR3. The chain carries TRBV28 and TRBJ2-3, with a weak D call TRBD2 (5 bases). V lost 2 bases, J lost 2 bases, and 11 bases lay in between. Germline V gene data show CDR1 as MDHEN and CDR2 as SYDVKM. The CDR3 contains 15 residues. Here the CDR3 DNA reads TGTGCCAGCAGTTTAAGCGGAGACTACACAGATACGCAGTATTTT. Its protein product is CASSLSGDYTDTQYF.

The V and J genes are TRBV7-9 and TRBJ1-4; 7 bases are a match to TRBD1. V shed 5 bases, J shed 2 bases, and the junction held 5 bases outside the gene matches. From germline, CDR1 is SEHNR and CDR2 FQNEAQ (reference sequence). The CDR3 is 15 residues long. The CDR3 DNA reads TGTGCCAGCAGCGGCGAACAGGGGACTAATGAAAAACTGTTTTTT. Its translation is CASSGEQGTNEKLFF.

The chain employs TRBV2 and TRBJ1-1, with 11 bases that match TRBD1. Germline V gene sequence: CDR1 SNHLY, CDR2 FYNNEI. This CDR3 contains 16 residues. Germline trimming cut 7 bases from V and 6 bases from J; bases unmatched to any gene: 13. The CDR3 loop reads CASTGQMGQGGAEAFF. The DNA of the CDR3 is TGTGCCAGCACCGGCCAAATGGGACAGGGGGGAGCTGAAGCTTTCTTT.

The chain joins TRBV10-3 to TRBJ1-3, with D tentatively TRBD1 (5 bases). V was shortened by 8 bases and J by 1 base, with 15 bases between the two germline ends. This CDR3 comprises 15 residues. Germline CDR1 reads ENHRY; CDR2 reads SYGVKD. The CDR3 protein is CAIGDGINSGNTIYF. CDR3 bases: TGTGCCATCGGGGACGGGATAAATTCTGGAAACACCATATATTTT.

The V gene is TRBV5-4, the J gene TRBJ2-1, with 7 bases fitting TRBD2. The CDR3 has 15 amino acids. Trimming cost V 1 base and J 3 bases; bases outside gene matches: 4. Germline values: CDR1 SGHNT, CDR2 YYREEE (reference sequence). CDR3: CASSLSAGDYNEQFF. CDR3 sequence (DNA): TGTGCCAGCAGCTTGTCCGCGGGAGACTACAATGAGCAGTTCTTC.

In its sample, this clone was seen once. The gene calls are TRBV6-6 and TRBJ2-3, with TRBD1 matching 7 bases. V was clipped by 6 bases and J by 4 bases; unmatched bases: 7. The CDR3 consists of 14 residues. CDR1 and CDR2 (germline): MNHNY, SVGAGI (reference sequence). DNA of the CDR3: TGTGCCAGCAGAGAGCAGGGGACAGCAGATACGCAGTATTTT. This sequence encodes CASREQGTADTQYF.

The chain recombines TRBV27 with TRBJ2-5; TRBD2 matches at 9 bases. V dropped 7 bases and J dropped 2; count of bases not matched to a gene: 20. CDR3 size: 19 residues. Germline V CDR1 and CDR2: MNHEY, SMNVEV (reference sequence). In DNA form, the CDR3 reads TGTGCCAGCATCTCCCGGGTGGGGCTAGCGGGAAGGAAACAAGAGACCCAGTACTTC. It encodes CASISRVGLAGRKQETQYF.

This clone has a handful of counts. The gene calls are TRBV19 and TRBJ2-5; 7 bases match TRBD2. CDR1 LNHDA and CDR2 SQIVND come from the germline V gene (reference sequence). The trim removed 7 bases at V and 7 bases at J, leaving 15 bases unmatched. The CDR3 loop spans 15 amino acids. CDR3 residues: CASTPAAGTVGTQYF. The CDR3 DNA follows: TGTGCCAGTACCCCCGCAGCGGGGACGGTGGGGACCCAGTACTTC.

The CDR3 sequence: CAWLVNSGNTIYF. The CDR3 DNA sequence: TGTGCCTGGCTGGTCAACTCTGGAAACACCATATATTTT. The V gene is TRBV30, the J gene TRBJ1-3; D call uncertain. This CDR3 is built from 13 residues. CDR1 is GTSNPN and CDR2 is SVGIG in the germline V gene (reference sequence). V was clipped by 5 bases and J by 0 bases, with 8 bases between them.

This chain links TRBV30 with TRBJ1-6; no clear D. Germline V gene lookup returns CDR1 GTSNPN and CDR2 SVGIG (reference sequence). There are 12 residues in the CDR3. The V end lost 3 bases, the J end lost 7 bases, and 7 bases lay between the germline ends. Written as DNA, the CDR3 is TGTGCCTGGAGCCGTGACAATTCACCCCTCCACTTT. Its protein product is CAWSRDNSPLHF.

Only a few counts were recorded for this clone. The chain is built from TRBV28 and TRBJ2-3; possibly TRBD1 for D (5 bases). Germline V lookup: CDR1 MDHEN, CDR2 SYDVKM. With 5 bases removed from V and 2 bases from J, the gap between germline ends came to 14 bases. This CDR3 region has 15 residues. CDR3 region: CASSGARYNTDTQYF. The CDR3 nucleotides read TGTGCCAGCAGTGGGGCTAGGTATAACACAGATACGCAGTATTTT.

This clone appeared a few times. CDR3 loop: CASSNRYTEAFF. The CDR3 nucleotides are TGTGCCAGTAGTAACCGATACACTGAAGCTTTCTTT. The chain links TRBV19 to TRBJ1-1; D unclear. Germline-derived CDR1 and CDR2 are LNHDA and SQIVND (reference sequence). The CDR3 length is 12 residues. Trimming stripped 4 bases from V and 3 bases from J, with 6 bases between.

The chain recombines TRBV25-1 with TRBJ2-7; 13 bases match TRBD2. There are 14 residues in the CDR3. V was clipped by 8 bases and J by 2 bases; unmatched bases: 3. Germline V gene data show CDR1 as MGHDK and CDR2 as SYGVNS. The CDR3 nucleotides are TGTGCCAGCGAGGGGACTAGCGGGGCCTACGAGCAGTACTTC. Its protein is CASEGTSGAYEQYF.

The sample holds many counts of this clone. The chain combines TRBV7-8 with TRBJ2-3; D ambiguous. Germline CDR1 and CDR2: SGHVS and FQNEAQ. Between the trimmed V and J ends, which lost 0 bases and 0 bases, there was a span of 13 bases. This CDR3 spans 17 amino acids. In DNA form, the CDR3 reads TGTGCCAGCAGCTTAGCCCCAACACGCCTCAGCACAGATACGCAGTATTTT. It specifies CASSLAPTRLSTDTQYF.

This clone was detected once. This sequence joins TRBV2 and TRBJ2-7; possible D gene TRBD1, 6 bases. The V gene lost 6 bases and the J gene lost 1 base, with 10 bases spanning the gap. The CDR3 runs to 13 residues. The germline CDR1 and CDR2 sequences are SNHLY and FYNNEI. The CDR3 protein is CASRPDSSYEQYF. The CDR3 bases are TGTGCCAGCAGGCCGGACAGTTCCTACGAGCAGTACTTC.

Here the CDR3 reads CASSLVSPGETQYF. In DNA form, the CDR3 reads TGTGCCAGCAGCTTGGTTTCCCCGGGGGAGACCCAGTACTTC. The chain recombines TRBV5-6 with TRBJ2-5; maybe TRBD2 (5 bases). Per germline, CDR1 SGHDT and CDR2 YYEEEE. V lost 0 bases and J 5 bases, leaving 11 bases between the germline ends. CDR3 size: 14 residues.

This clone was seen more than once but under ten times. The V call is TRBV6-5, the J call TRBJ2-1; D is possibly TRBD1 or TRBD2 (5 bases each). Germline V gives CDR1 MNHEY, CDR2 SVGAGI. The length of the CDR3 is 12 residues. With 6 bases removed from V and 10 bases from J, the gap between germline ends came to 13 bases. CDR3 protein: CASSRDVGEQFF. The CDR3 DNA is TGTGCCAGCAGCCGGGACGTCGGCGAGCAGTTCTTC.

This clone has only one observation. CDR3 amino acids: CASRSGQVKTQYF. The CDR3 coding sequence is TGTGCCAGCAGATCGGGCCAAGTGAAGACCCAGTACTTC. The chain carries TRBV7-8 and TRBJ2-5; D is unclear. V dropped 6 bases and J dropped 6 bases, with 14 bases sitting between them. The CDR3 covers 13 residues. Germline values: CDR1 SGHVS, CDR2 FQNEAQ.

V and J are TRBV6-5 and TRBJ1-1, with TRBD1 matching over 8 bases. Trimming removed 6 bases from V and 6 bases from J; junction bases left unmatched: 6. CDR3 size: 13 residues. The germline V gene encodes CDR1 MNHEY and CDR2 SVGAGI. The CDR3 sequence is CASRRDRGPEAFF. The CDR3 DNA reads as TGTGCCAGCAGGCGTGACAGGGGCCCTGAAGCTTTCTTT.

This clone showed up many times. V and J are TRBV7-9 and TRBJ2-7, with 14 bases aligning to TRBD2. The CDR3 totals 14 residues. The junction had 3 bases not matched to a gene; V was cut back by 5 bases and J by 6 bases. Germline CDR1 and CDR2: SEHNR and FQNEAQ (reference sequence). The CDR3 here is CASSGTSGRSEQYF. CDR3 nucleotides: TGTGCCAGCAGCGGGACTAGCGGGAGAAGCGAGCAGTACTTC.

The chain joins TRBV6-4 to TRBJ2-1; D tentatively fits TRBD1 or TRBD2 (5 bases each). CDR1 and CDR2 from the germline V gene are MRHNA and SNTAGT. This CDR3 spans 15 amino acids. V lost 6 bases to trimming and J lost 3 bases, with 15 bases between them. CDR3 nucleotide sequence: TGTGCCAGCAGCGAAGACGGGACCAGCTACAATGAGCAGTTCTTC. Protein product: CASSEDGTSYNEQFF.

V and J are TRBV27 and TRBJ2-5; D not certain. CDR3 length: 15 residues. Germline loops: CDR1 MNHEY, CDR2 SMNVEV (reference sequence). V lost 5 bases and J 0 bases, leaving 13 bases between the germline ends. DNA for the CDR3: TGTGCCAGCAGTCCTACCCCACGGTACCAAGAGACCCAGTACTTC. It translates to CASSPTPRYQETQYF.

The chain carries TRBV5-1 and TRBJ2-5; 8 bases match TRBD2. CDR3 size: 15 residues. CDR1 is SGHRS and CDR2 is YFSETQ in the germline V gene. Trimming cost V 0 bases and J 4 bases; bases outside gene matches: 5. The chain's CDR3 is CASSLVGLEVETQYF. CDR3 coding DNA: TGCGCCAGCAGCTTGGTGGGACTAGAGGTAGAGACCCAGTACTTC.